The T cell receptor beta chain under discussion was sequenced for a study of OX40 agonist ivuxolimab in advanced cancers. Background on the study: Previous treatment with anti-PD-1, anti-PD-L1 or anti-CTLA-4 therapy was allowed; over 35% had received some.

Generated by immunoSEQ multiplex PCR, the TCRdb table keeps only in-frame clones and is missing some. The table records approximately 81,000 clones, approximately 90% of them present only once. This CDR3 spans 14 amino acids. CDR1 KGHSH and CDR2 LQKENI come from the germline V gene. Unmatched junction bases numbered 5, after V lost 3 bases and J lost 3 bases. The clonotype originates from an adult with an advanced solid tumor such as melanoma, head and neck, liver or kidney cancer. J is TRBJ2-7 and V is TRBV18; TRBD1 matches at 7 bases. The sample was CD4+ or CD8+ T cells sorted from blood, taken in a trial of the OX40 agonist ivuxolimab. The CDR3 sequence: CASSPTGKLYEQYF. The CDR3 coding sequence is TGTGCCAGCTCACCGACAGGGAAACTCTACGAGCAGTACTTC.